This TCR beta chain is from a study of identical twins (dated by TCRdb to the mid-2010s). With regard to the full study: To test whether fetal clonotypes persist, the study used deep sequencing on TCR alpha and beta repertoires from monozygotic twins, unrelated adults of various ages, and cord blood. Replicate twin experiments were performed at different times using different library preparation protocols to rule out contamination. General study outcomes and caveats: In monozygotic twins, recombination models systematically underestimated out-of-frame TCR alpha sharing, but the models matched the sharing seen between unrelated individuals. The excess sharing between twins in beta out-of-frame sequences was weaker because fewer shared sequences reduced the signal-to-noise ratio. Because the same donors could not be followed over many years, conclusions were based on cross-sectional statistical analysis. Zero-insertion analyses could be partly confounded by invariant T cells such as MAIT and iNKT, though diverse VJ usage argued against such confounding for most clonotypes. Fewer insertions were carried by abundant cord blood beta clonotypes; a weaker similar trend was observed in young adult naive repertoires, while no such trend was observed in memory repertoires. Compared with coincidental sharing between unrelated individuals, out-of-frame TCR alpha sequences shared between twins showed an excess of sequences with low generation probability.

Receptor libraries were prepared by 5' RACE. These reads were obtained on an Illumina HiSeq 2000. A universal primer binding site was introduced by template switching, and a unique molecular identifier was present in the final cDNA, enabling accurate counting of TCR cDNA molecules. Specific primers in the conserved constant-segment region were used to synthesize first-strand cDNA for the TCR alpha and beta chains. Each cDNA library was double barcoded, with a SMART-Mk sample barcode plus Illumina barcodes, to control for contamination. TruSeq adapter sequences along with Illumina sample barcodes were introduced in two successive PCR steps. The Illumina HiSeq platform was used with custom primers to sequence TCR alpha and beta cDNA libraries. Under the source paper's analysis protocol: Unique molecular identifiers were extracted from raw reads with MiGEC, and CDR3 positions were determined with MiXCR. For each individual, recombination models were inferred using an EM algorithm with the repgenHMM and IGoR tools. Shared clonotype analysis was performed with the tcR package in R, normalizing sharing by the product of cloneset sizes. To study raw recombination without the effects of thymic and clonal selection, out-of-frame nonproductive sequences were analyzed. In TCRdb, the public reads were trimmed at Q25 with fastp and aligned with MiXCR, with productive beta chains retained. Each CDR3 protein appears once, grouped with its most common genes and DNA. TCRdb's processing, not the authors', yielded these V and J calls. A total of just over 500,000 distinct CDR3 sequences appear in this sample, roughly a fifth of them only once. Clones ranked in the top ten supply approximately 0.95% of the sample.

Comments on this clonotype: The antigen it binds to is not known. Per-base qualities were not stored, and no clone one base away is much larger.

CDR1 KGHSH and CDR2 LQKENI are derived from the germline V gene. The CDR3 spans 17 residues, from the cysteine through the phenylalanine. The entry retains the CDR3 DNA only, 51 bases that are in frame from base 1. From V the trimming removes 3 bases and from J it removes 3 bases, while the gene matches leave 10 bases of the junction unaccounted for. Only healthy Caucasian donors were included. The twin cohort comprised three pairs of female monozygotic twins, all aged about 18 to 29 years. Positive isolation kits from Invitrogen were used to isolate CD4+ and CD8+ T cell populations. This sample was shared with a second study, whose subject was T cells expressing NK-cell markers. Looking at the second paper: In sorted CD3+CD56+NKG2C+, CD3+CD56+NKG2C- and CD3+CD56-NKG2C+ T-cell subsets from 7 to 9 donors, TCR beta-chain repertoires were profiled. Of the eight sequenced donors, seven were found to be HCMV-seropositive and one was found to be HCMV-seronegative. In several experiments an anti-gammadeltaTCR antibody was added to restrict sorting to alphabetaTCR-expressing T cells. In six donors, the dominant CD3+CD56+NKG2C+ clonotypes were among the top 10 CD8+ clonotypes and accounted for about 1.0-7.5% of CD8+ T cells. Those dominant clonotypes were again the most abundant among CD3+CD56-NKG2C+ cells in a few donors, at roughly 28.3-65%. Whether the expanded NKG2C-expressing T cell clones were specific for HCMV antigens was left unclear. Randomly selected healthy volunteers, three men and five women, were used as the eight sequenced donors. A commercial ELISA kit detecting HCMV-specific IgG in serum was used to determine HCMV serostatus. MIGEC was used to demultiplex reads and group reads by UMI, and MiTCR was used to assemble and quantify clonotypes. Only TCR cDNA sequences supported by at least two reads were kept to exclude erroneous sequences. Downstream repertoire analysis used the tcR package, and clonotypes were matched across fractions by CDR3 nucleotide sequence plus V segment. VDJmatch was used to annotate antigen specificity against VDJdb, with one amino acid substitution allowed in CDR3.

The source material was CD4+ T cells sorted from blood. This TCR was recovered from a young woman in good health. The V and J segments used are TRBV18 and TRBJ2-2; the central 7 bases match TRBD1. The CDR3 protein: CASSPRMTDRYTGELFF. The nucleotides read TGTGCCAGCTCACCTAGGATGACGGACAGGTACACCGGGGAGCTGTTTTTT.